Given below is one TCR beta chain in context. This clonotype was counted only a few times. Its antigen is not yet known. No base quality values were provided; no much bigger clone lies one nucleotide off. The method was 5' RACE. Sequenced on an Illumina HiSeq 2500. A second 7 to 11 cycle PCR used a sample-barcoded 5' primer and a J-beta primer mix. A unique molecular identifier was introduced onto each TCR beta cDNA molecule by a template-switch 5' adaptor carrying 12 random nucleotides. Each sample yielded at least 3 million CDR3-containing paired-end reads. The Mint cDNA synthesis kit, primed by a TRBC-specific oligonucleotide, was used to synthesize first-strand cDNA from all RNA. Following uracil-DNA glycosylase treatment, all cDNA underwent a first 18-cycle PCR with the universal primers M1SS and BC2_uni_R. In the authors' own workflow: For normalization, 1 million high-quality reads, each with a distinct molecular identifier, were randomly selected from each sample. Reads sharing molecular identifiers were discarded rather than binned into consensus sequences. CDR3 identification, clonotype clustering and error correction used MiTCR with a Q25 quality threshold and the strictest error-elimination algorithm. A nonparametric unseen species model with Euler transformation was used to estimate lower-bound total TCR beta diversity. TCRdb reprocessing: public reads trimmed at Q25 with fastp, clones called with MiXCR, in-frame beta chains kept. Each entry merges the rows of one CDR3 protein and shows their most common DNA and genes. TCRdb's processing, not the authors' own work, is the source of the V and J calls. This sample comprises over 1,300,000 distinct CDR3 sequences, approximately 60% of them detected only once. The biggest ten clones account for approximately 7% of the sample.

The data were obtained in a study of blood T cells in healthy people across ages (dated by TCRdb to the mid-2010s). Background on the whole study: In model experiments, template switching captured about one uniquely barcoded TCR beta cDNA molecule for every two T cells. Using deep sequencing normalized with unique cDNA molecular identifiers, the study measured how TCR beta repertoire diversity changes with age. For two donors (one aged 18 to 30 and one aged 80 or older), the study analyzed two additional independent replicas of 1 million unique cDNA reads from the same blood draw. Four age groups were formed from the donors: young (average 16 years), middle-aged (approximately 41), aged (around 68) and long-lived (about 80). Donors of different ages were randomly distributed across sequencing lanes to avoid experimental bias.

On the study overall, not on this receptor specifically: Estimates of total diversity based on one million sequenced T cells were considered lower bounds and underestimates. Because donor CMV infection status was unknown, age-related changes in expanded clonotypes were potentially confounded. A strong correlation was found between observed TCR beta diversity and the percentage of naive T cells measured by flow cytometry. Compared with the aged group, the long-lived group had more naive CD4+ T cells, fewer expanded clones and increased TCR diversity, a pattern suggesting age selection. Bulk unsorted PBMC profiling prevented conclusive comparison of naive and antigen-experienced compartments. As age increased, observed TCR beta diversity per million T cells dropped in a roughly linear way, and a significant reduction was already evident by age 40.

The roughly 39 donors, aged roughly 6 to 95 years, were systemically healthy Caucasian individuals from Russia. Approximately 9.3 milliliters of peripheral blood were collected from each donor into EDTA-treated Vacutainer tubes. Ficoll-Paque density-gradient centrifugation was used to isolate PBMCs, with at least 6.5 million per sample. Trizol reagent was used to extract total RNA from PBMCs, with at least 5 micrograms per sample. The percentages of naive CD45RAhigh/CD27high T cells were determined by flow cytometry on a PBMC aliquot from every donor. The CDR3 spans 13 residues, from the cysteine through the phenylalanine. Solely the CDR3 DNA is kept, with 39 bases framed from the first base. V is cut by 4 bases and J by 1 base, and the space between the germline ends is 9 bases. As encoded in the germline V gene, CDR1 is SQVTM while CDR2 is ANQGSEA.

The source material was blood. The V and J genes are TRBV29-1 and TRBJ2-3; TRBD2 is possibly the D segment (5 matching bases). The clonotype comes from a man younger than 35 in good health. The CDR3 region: CSVVEGGTDTQYF. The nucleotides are TGCAGCGTTGTTGAGGGCGGCACAGATACGCAGTATTTT.